This is a list of T cell receptor beta chains from one sample in a study of early T cells in non-severe SARS-CoV-2 infection. MiXCR was run by TCRdb on the 5' RACE reads, yielding one entry per CDR3 protein. The data hold fewer than 120,000 distinct CDR3 sequences, with roughly 13% observed a single time. The material was whole blood, obtained at baseline. These receptors all stem from an adult who was a healthcare worker with PCR-confirmed SARS-CoV-2 infection or an uninfected control (not recorded which). CDR3s include the opening cysteine and the closing phenylalanine or tryptophan. Each record gives: V gene, J gene, clone size, D gene, CDR3 DNA, CDR3 protein. The D gene is left open where the match is weak. Size is stated for part of the rows, as once, few or many counts, or as a class when the clone is expanded.

>TRBV20-1|TRBJ2-1|many|TRBD1
TGCAGTGCTAGAGATGGACAGGGGGGTTCCTACAATGAGCAGTTCTTC
CSARDGQGGSYNEQFF
>TRBV5-4|TRBJ1-1|few|-
TGTGCCAGCAGCTGGAGGGGAGCCACTGAAGCTTTCTTT
CASSWRGATEAFF
>TRBV5-1|TRBJ1-4|few|TRBD1
TGCGCCAGCAGCCCGGGACAGGGGGCCGAAAAACTGTTTTTT
CASSPGQGAEKLFF
>TRBV6-5|TRBJ2-1|-|TRBD2
TGTGCCAGCACCCGGGGGGGACCTGGGCCCGGGGAGCAGTTCTTC
CASTRGGPGPGEQFF
>TRBV7-9|TRBJ2-7|many|TRBD1
TGTGCCAGCAGCACAAGTAGGGACAGGGCCTACGAGCAGTACTTC
CASSTSRDRAYEQYF
>TRBV20-1|TRBJ2-1|-|TRBD2
TGCAGTGCAACACGGGCCCCGGGGGGCTACAATGAGCAGTTCTTC
CSATRAPGGYNEQFF
>TRBV20-1|TRBJ1-5|many|-
TGCAGTGCTAGAAGACGCGGGACACCCAATCAGCCCCAGCATTTT
CSARRRGTPNQPQHF
>TRBV28|TRBJ2-7|few|TRBD2
TGTGCCAGCAGTCTTGGGGACTACTACGAGCAGTACTTC
CASSLGDYYEQYF
>TRBV29-1|TRBJ1-2|-|-
TGCAGCGTTGAAGGGCTGGGCTATGGCTACACCTTC
CSVEGLGYGYTF
>TRBV12-5|TRBJ2-1|many|-
TGTGCTAGTGGTTTTGCTGTGAGCGATGAGCAGTTCTTC
CASGFAVSDEQFF
>TRBV7-2|TRBJ2-7|few|-
TGTGCCAGCACCCTGGTTGGGCCGCAGTACTTC
CASTLVGPQYF
>TRBV9|TRBJ2-2|-|-
TGTGCCAGCAGCGCGTGGGGGAACACCGGGGAGCTGTTTTTT
CASSAWGNTGELFF
>TRBV12-3/TRBV12-4|TRBJ1-2|many|TRBD1
TGTGCCAGCGCCCAGGACAGGGCCTATGGCTACACCTTC
CASAQDRAYGYTF
>TRBV29-1|TRBJ2-5|-|-
TGCAGCGTTGCTGGGTCGGACCAAGAGACCCAGTACTTC
CSVAGSDQETQYF
>TRBV28|TRBJ2-3|few|-
TGTGCCAGCAGTCCCTCTCCAGCACAGGCTGAGGCAGATACGCAGTATTTT
CASSPSPAQAEADTQYF
>TRBV28|TRBJ1-4|many|TRBD1
TGTGCCAGCAGTTTAACCGGGACAGGGTACAGTGAAAAACTGTTTTTT
CASSLTGTGYSEKLFF
>TRBV29-1|TRBJ1-1|-|TRBD1
TGCAGCGCTGCTTTTCACCGGGACAGTGAAGCTTTCTTT
CSAAFHRDSEAFF
>TRBV12-3/TRBV12-4|TRBJ2-3|few|-
TGTGCCAGCAGTCCGGGAGCAAGCACAGATACGCAGTATTTT
CASSPGASTDTQYF
>TRBV2|TRBJ2-3|-|-
TGTGCCAGCAGTGGTGGAGGGACCCCAGATACGCAGTATTTT
CASSGGGTPDTQYF
>TRBV7-2|TRBJ1-4|few|-
TGTGCCAGCAGCTTAGCTTCGGGGTTTGGAGAAAAACTGTTTTTT
CASSLASGFGEKLFF
>TRBV19|TRBJ1-4|-|-
TGTGCCAGTAGCCCGACAGTGACTAATGAAAAACTGTTTTTT
CASSPTVTNEKLFF
>TRBV4-2|TRBJ2-3|-|-
TGTGCCAGCAGCCAGCCGGTAGCCCCAGATACGCAGTATTTT
CASSQPVAPDTQYF
>TRBV14|TRBJ2-1|few|TRBD2
TGTGCCAGCAGCCAAGGACTAGCGGGAGGGTATGAGCAGTTCTTC
CASSQGLAGGYEQFF
>TRBV10-2|TRBJ1-1|-|-
TGCGCCAGCAGTGACCCTGGGTTTGAAGCTTTCTTT
CASSDPGFEAFF
>TRBV12-3/TRBV12-4|TRBJ1-6|-|TRBD1
TGTGCCAGCAGTTTGGCAGGGGGCAATAATTCACCCCTCCACTTT
CASSLAGGNNSPLHF
>TRBV2|TRBJ2-7|few|TRBD2
TGTGCCAGCAGTGGAGCGGGGGCCTCCTACGAGCAGTACTTC
CASSGAGASYEQYF
>TRBV25-1|TRBJ2-7|-|-
TGTGCCAGCAGTGAGTCCCGACTGAGCTACGAGCAGTACTTC
CASSESRLSYEQYF
>TRBV20-1|TRBJ1-3|-|-
TGCAGTGCCGAACAGTCTTCCTCTGGAAACACCATATATTTT
CSAEQSSSGNTIYF
>TRBV28|TRBJ2-3|few|TRBD1
TGTGCCAGCAGACCGACAGGGTTCGGAGCAGATACGCAGTATTTT
CASRPTGFGADTQYF
>TRBV5-1|TRBJ1-4|-|TRBD1
TGCGCCAGCAGCCCCTCGGGACAGGAAAATGAAAAACTGTTTTTT
CASSPSGQENEKLFF
>TRBV7-2|TRBJ1-2|many|TRBD1
TGTGCCAGCAGAAGGGACAGGGTGCATGGCTACACCTTC
CASRRDRVHGYTF
>TRBV29-1|TRBJ2-3|-|TRBD2
TGCAGCGCCGCAAGCGGGAACACAGATACGCAGTATTTT
CSAASGNTDTQYF
>TRBV12-3/TRBV12-4|TRBJ1-1|-|-
TGTGCCAGCAGTCTAAGGCTGAAGACAGGGAACACTGAAGCTTTCTTT
CASSLRLKTGNTEAFF
>TRBV29-1|TRBJ1-4|-|TRBD1
TGCAGCGTTGTGGGGACAGGGGGCCTGACCTCGGGAAAACTGTTTTTT
CSVVGTGGLTSGKLFF
>TRBV7-8|TRBJ1-6|-|-
TGTGCCAGCAGCTTAATAAGGGGTGAGACCTATAATTCACCCCTCCACTTT
CASSLIRGETYNSPLHF
>TRBV7-9|TRBJ1-1|-|-
TGTGCCAGCAGCTTAGCGGGCAGTGAAGCTTTCTTT
CASSLAGSEAFF
>TRBV30|TRBJ2-1|-|-
TGTGCCTGGACTTTATCGTACAATGAGCAGTTCTTC
CAWTLSYNEQFF
>TRBV5-6|TRBJ1-5|-|-
TGTGCCAGCAGCTTCCGGGACACTAGTCAGCCCCAGCATTTT
CASSFRDTSQPQHF